The TCR beta chain under discussion was sequenced for a study of OX40 agonist ivuxolimab in advanced cancers. In the study overall: Patients were treated with intravenous ivuxolimab, dosed at 0.01 to 10 mg/kg and infused every 2 weeks. Three individuals attained partial responses, comprising one hepatocellular carcinoma case and two cutaneous melanoma cases.

Notes on this clone: Its cognate antigen is unknown.

Autoimmune disease history or systemic immunosuppression led to patient exclusion. TCRdb's table, derived via immunoSEQ multiplex PCR, lists solely in-frame clones and lacks some. The repertoire includes roughly 64,000 clones, around 84% of them detected once, and approximately 2% sits in the top ten. Germline-derived CDR1 and CDR2 are MRHNA and SNTAGT. The CDR3 sequence is 15 residues long. V lost 2 bases, J lost 6 bases, and 5 bases stayed unmatched. Study-wide findings and caveats: Compared with CD4+, CD8+ T cells on average had more expanded clones.

The receptor was derived from an adult with an advanced solid tumor such as melanoma, head and neck, liver or kidney cancer. This specimen consisted of CD4+ or CD8+ T cells sorted from blood, obtained in a trial of the OX40 agonist ivuxolimab. The V and J genes are TRBV6-4 and TRBJ1-2; 11 bases match TRBD1. CDR3 sequence (DNA): TGTGCCAGCAGTGACAGAGCGGGACAGGGGGATGGCTACACCTTC. Encoded protein: CASSDRAGQGDGYTF.